Listed below are T cell receptor beta chains from one sample, sequenced in a study of OX40 agonist ivuxolimab in advanced cancers. Some clones are missing from TCRdb's copy, which holds only in-frame ones; the method was immunoSEQ multiplex PCR. Here the sample spans tens of thousands of clones, 90% being singletons. Sequences were derived from CD4+ or CD8+ T cells sorted from blood, sampled in a trial of the OX40 agonist ivuxolimab. The receptors here all came from an adult with an advanced solid tumor such as melanoma, head and neck, liver or kidney cancer. Both conserved end residues are part of each CDR3. D genes are given only for firm matches. Rows give clone size only sometimes, using once, few, many, or a class for an expanded clone.

J: TRBJ1-5; V: TRBV5-8; size: once; D: TRBD1; DNA: TGTGCCAGCATCCTCGGGGGACAGAGCAATCAGCCCCAGCATTTT; CDR3: CASILGGQSNQPQHF
J: TRBJ2-5; V: TRBV7-3; size: -; D: -; DNA: TGTGCCAGCAGCGCCGCGGGGGAGACCCAGTACTTC; CDR3: CASSAAGETQYF
J: TRBJ2-2; V: TRBV5-6; size: once; D: -; DNA: TGTGCCAGCAGCTCACCCGGGACCCTCGCCGGGGAGCTGTTTTTT; CDR3: CASSSPGTLAGELFF
J: TRBJ1-4; V: TRBV5-1; size: -; D: -; DNA: TGCGCCAGCAGCTTCGTGGGGGCAGCCAGTGAAAAACTGTTTTTT; CDR3: CASSFVGAASEKLFF
J: TRBJ1-5; V: TRBV28; size: -; D: -; DNA: TGTGCCAGCAGCCCGGAGGCAGATAGCAATCAGCCCCAGCATTTT; CDR3: CASSPEADSNQPQHF
J: TRBJ2-6; V: TRBV4-1; size: -; D: -; DNA: TGCGCCAGCAGCCAATGGGGGGCTGGGGCCAACGTCCTGACTTTC; CDR3: CASSQWGAGANVLTF
J: TRBJ1-2; V: TRBV7-2; size: -; D: -; DNA: TGTGCCAGCAGCCTAGGACACGTTTATGGCTACACCTTC; CDR3: CASSLGHVYGYTF
J: TRBJ1-5; V: TRBV4-2; size: -; D: -; DNA: TGTGCCAGCAGCCAAGAATTAGGGCCGGGGAGGCCCCAGCATTTT; CDR3: CASSQELGPGRPQHF
J: TRBJ2-7; V: TRBV11-2; size: -; D: TRBD1; DNA: TGTGCCAGCGCGACAAGTTCCACCGGGACAGGGGTTAACGAGCAGTACTTC; CDR3: CASATSSTGTGVNEQYF
J: TRBJ2-1; V: TRBV7-2; size: once; D: -; DNA: TGTGCCAGCAGCTTACCGGGGATTTACAATGAGCAGTTCTTC; CDR3: CASSLPGIYNEQFF
J: TRBJ1-4; V: TRBV5-6; size: -; D: -; DNA: TGTGCCAGCAGCTTGCGCGGGGCTGGGGAAAAACTGTTTTTT; CDR3: CASSLRGAGEKLFF
J: TRBJ2-7; V: TRBV28; size: -; D: TRBD2; DNA: TGTGCCACAGTCCGCGGGAGGTCCTACGAGCAGTACTTC; CDR3: CATVRGRSYEQYF
J: TRBJ2-4; V: TRBV7-9; size: -; D: -; DNA: TGTGCCGGGGATAATGGGGCGGACATTCAGTACTTC; CDR3: CAGDNGADIQYF
J: TRBJ1-1; V: TRBV7-9; size: -; D: TRBD1; DNA: TGTGCCAGCAGCAAAAGGTTAGGGGGACAGGTCATGAACACTGAAGCTTTCTTT; CDR3: CASSKRLGGQVMNTEAFF
J: TRBJ2-1; V: TRBV7-2; size: -; D: TRBD2; DNA: TGTGCCAGCAGCCCTCAATACGGGACTAGTTACTTCTTC; CDR3: CASSPQYGTSYFF
J: TRBJ2-1; V: TRBV18; size: -; D: TRBD2; DNA: TGTGCCAGCTCACCACCGTTAGCGGGAGGGGTCCATGAGCAGTTCTTC; CDR3: CASSPPLAGGVHEQFF
J: TRBJ2-3; V: TRBV18; size: -; D: -; DNA: TGTGCCAGCTCACCCGGACGGTCCACAGATACGCAGTATTTT; CDR3: CASSPGRSTDTQYF
J: TRBJ2-1; V: TRBV19; size: -; D: -; DNA: TGTGCCAGTACAGGGAGTTCCGCCTACAATGAGCAGTTCTTC; CDR3: CASTGSSAYNEQFF
J: TRBJ2-2; V: TRBV2; size: -; D: -; DNA: TGTGCCAGTTCCGGCAGGTACGCCCGGGGAGCTGTTTTT; CDR3: CASSGRYARGAVF
J: TRBJ2-1; V: TRBV7-8; size: -; D: -; DNA: TGTGCCAGCACCTCGGGTCGTAGCTCCTACAATGAGCAGTTCTTC; CDR3: CASTSGRSSYNEQFF
J: TRBJ2-1; V: TRBV29-1; size: -; D: TRBD2; DNA: TGCAGCGTCCCGGGGACTATTGAGCAGTTCTTC; CDR3: CSVPGTIEQFF
J: TRBJ2-2; V: TRBV27; size: -; D: TRBD1; DNA: TGTGCCAGCAGTCGCTACCGGGACAGGGGGGGCCCCGGGGAGCTGTTTTTT; CDR3: CASSRYRDRGGPGELFF
J: TRBJ2-7; V: TRBV7-2; size: -; D: -; DNA: TGTGCCAGCAGCTTCTCTAGCGTGGGAGATTCTTACGAGCAGTACTTC; CDR3: CASSFSSVGDSYEQYF
J: TRBJ1-3; V: TRBV6-6; size: -; D: -; DNA: TGTGCCAGCAGTAAGCCAGAAGGTGGAAACACCATATATTTT; CDR3: CASSKPEGGNTIYF
J: TRBJ2-7; V: TRBV2; size: once; D: -; DNA: TGTGCCAGCAGTGTCTTTTCGGGCTTCTCCGAGCAGTACTTC; CDR3: CASSVFSGFSEQYF
J: TRBJ2-5; V: TRBV11-3; size: -; D: -; DNA: TGTGCCAGCAGCTTTGGGGGCGACGGAAAGACCCAGTACTTC; CDR3: CASSFGGDGKTQYF